These T cell receptor beta chains were read from a single sample in a study of cytomegalovirus exposure and HLA in healthy donors. Measured with immunoSEQ multiplex PCR; TCRdb has only the in-frame clones, and not every one. This table holds 150,000 to 200,000 clones, 70% to 85% found once. Material: PBMCs. The receptors originated from a woman aged 25-40 years in good health and CMV-seropositive. Each CDR3 is given with its conserved first and last residue. Each record gives: J gene, V gene, CDR3 protein.

J: TRBJ1-2
V: TRBV5-1
CDR3: CASSLARVEDGYTF

J: TRBJ1-4
V: TRBV9
CDR3: CASSATGMKWEKLFF

J: TRBJ2-2
V: TRBV5-6
CDR3: CASSYAGTDTGELFF

J: TRBJ2-7
V: TRBV6-5
CDR3: CASSSQGDEQYF

J: TRBJ1-2
V: TRBV6-6
CDR3: CASSRQGNGGYTF

J: TRBJ1-1
V: TRBV28
CDR3: CAILGVGEAFF

J: TRBJ2-6
V: TRBV2
CDR3: CASSDGLSGANVLTF

J: TRBJ2-5
V: TRBV20-1
CDR3: CSPRIGETQYF

J: TRBJ1-2
V: TRBV18
CDR3: CASSPSANYGYTF

J: TRBJ2-7
V: TRBV5-6
CDR3: CASSFPGQGYEQYF

J: TRBJ2-7
V: TRBV10-1
CDR3: CAISRYGEQYF

J: TRBJ2-5
V: TRBV19
CDR3: CASRDDTAQETQYF

J: TRBJ1-5
V: TRBV28
CDR3: CASSYGTGLNQPQHF

J: TRBJ2-1
V: TRBV28
CDR3: CASKWSGANEQFF

J: TRBJ1-1
V: TRBV28
CDR3: CASKGAGMNTEAFF

J: TRBJ1-1
V: TRBV5-1
CDR3: CASSLGRTDKAFF

J: TRBJ2-7
V: TRBV7-9
CDR3: CASSSWREAYEQYF

J: TRBJ2-7
V: TRBV20-1
CDR3: CSARREYEQYF

J: TRBJ1-2
V: TRBV4-2
CDR3: CASSQERSYYGYTF

J: TRBJ1-5
V: TRBV6-1
CDR3: CASMGDNQPQHF

J: TRBJ2-6
V: TRBV5-6
CDR3: CATQDGLQGFFSGANVLTF

J: TRBJ2-3
V: TRBV2
CDR3: CASRAIGQGRITDTQYF

J: TRBJ2-2
V: TRBV18
CDR3: CASSPRQGDQSGELFF

J: TRBJ2-1
V: TRBV7-9
CDR3: CASSSSSATSVSNEQFF

J: TRBJ2-3
V: TRBV10-3
CDR3: CAISAKAGSTDTQYF

J: TRBJ1-4
V: TRBV29-1
CDR3: CSVAGRGLGEEKLFF

J: TRBJ1-2
V: TRBV29-1
CDR3: CSADRGSNYGYTF

J: TRBJ2-7
V: TRBV7-9
CDR3: CASRLGGSSYEQYF

J: TRBJ1-2
V: TRBV9
CDR3: CASSPGTGGNYGYTF

J: TRBJ2-7
V: TRBV7-8
CDR3: CASSLAPGSYEQYF

J: TRBJ2-5
V: TRBV5-1
CDR3: CASSLTGIETQYF

J: TRBJ2-1
V: TRBV2
CDR3: CASITTGGFNEQFF

J: TRBJ2-2
V: TRBV19
CDR3: CASSIGPRPNTGELFF

J: TRBJ2-1
V: TRBV6-1
CDR3: CASSEWANEQFF

J: TRBJ1-1
V: TRBV5-4
CDR3: CASTPTGTTEAFF

J: TRBJ2-2
V: TRBV5-5
CDR3: CASSAAGWVNTGELFF

J: TRBJ2-7
V: TRBV6-5
CDR3: CASSSRQNEQYF

J: TRBJ2-1
V: TRBV29-1
CDR3: CSASDRRGGNEQFF

J: TRBJ2-7
V: TRBV6-5
CDR3: CASSSPSSGRAYEQYF

J: TRBJ1-5
V: TRBV5-6
CDR3: CASSLFIGGGGRQPQHF

J: TRBJ1-1
V: TRBV29-1
CDR3: CSVSALDREAFF

J: TRBJ1-2
V: TRBV6-5
CDR3: CASSYSDRPYGYTF

J: TRBJ2-7
V: TRBV5-6
CDR3: CASSSGLADYEQYF

J: TRBJ1-2
V: TRBV6-5
CDR3: CASSTNRVSYGYTF

J: TRBJ2-7
V: TRBV2
CDR3: CASSDLQDRSTYEQYF

J: TRBJ2-5
V: TRBV11-2
CDR3: CASSPGLAGRGETQYF

J: TRBJ2-2
V: TRBV4-2
CDR3: CASSQGRVGRSATGELFF

J: TRBJ2-7
V: TRBV10-3
CDR3: CAISSGASYEQYF

J: TRBJ1-4
V: TRBV9
CDR3: CASSPRLGVGKLFF

J: TRBJ1-5
V: TRBV7-2
CDR3: CASSPNGRGSNQPQHF

J: TRBJ2-1
V: TRBV11-2
CDR3: CASSLLTGVVEQFF

J: TRBJ2-1
V: TRBV7-2
CDR3: CASSPDRVVWNEQFF

J: TRBJ2-1
V: TRBV6-1
CDR3: CASSRRQGIYNEQFF

J: TRBJ1-5
V: TRBV19
CDR3: CASSTTGGSGNQPQHF

J: TRBJ1-1
V: TRBV4-2
CDR3: CASSRTQGGDTEAFF

J: TRBJ1-5
V: TRBV28
CDR3: CASSFGQSSYQPQHF

J: TRBJ2-4
V: TRBV6-1
CDR3: CASSDTDSNIQYF

J: TRBJ2-7
V: TRBV11-2
CDR3: CASSPGTGGPYEQYF

J: TRBJ2-5
V: TRBV9
CDR3: CASSVGGREGRGETQYF

J: TRBJ2-7
V: TRBV5-4
CDR3: CASSLAGGNYEQYF